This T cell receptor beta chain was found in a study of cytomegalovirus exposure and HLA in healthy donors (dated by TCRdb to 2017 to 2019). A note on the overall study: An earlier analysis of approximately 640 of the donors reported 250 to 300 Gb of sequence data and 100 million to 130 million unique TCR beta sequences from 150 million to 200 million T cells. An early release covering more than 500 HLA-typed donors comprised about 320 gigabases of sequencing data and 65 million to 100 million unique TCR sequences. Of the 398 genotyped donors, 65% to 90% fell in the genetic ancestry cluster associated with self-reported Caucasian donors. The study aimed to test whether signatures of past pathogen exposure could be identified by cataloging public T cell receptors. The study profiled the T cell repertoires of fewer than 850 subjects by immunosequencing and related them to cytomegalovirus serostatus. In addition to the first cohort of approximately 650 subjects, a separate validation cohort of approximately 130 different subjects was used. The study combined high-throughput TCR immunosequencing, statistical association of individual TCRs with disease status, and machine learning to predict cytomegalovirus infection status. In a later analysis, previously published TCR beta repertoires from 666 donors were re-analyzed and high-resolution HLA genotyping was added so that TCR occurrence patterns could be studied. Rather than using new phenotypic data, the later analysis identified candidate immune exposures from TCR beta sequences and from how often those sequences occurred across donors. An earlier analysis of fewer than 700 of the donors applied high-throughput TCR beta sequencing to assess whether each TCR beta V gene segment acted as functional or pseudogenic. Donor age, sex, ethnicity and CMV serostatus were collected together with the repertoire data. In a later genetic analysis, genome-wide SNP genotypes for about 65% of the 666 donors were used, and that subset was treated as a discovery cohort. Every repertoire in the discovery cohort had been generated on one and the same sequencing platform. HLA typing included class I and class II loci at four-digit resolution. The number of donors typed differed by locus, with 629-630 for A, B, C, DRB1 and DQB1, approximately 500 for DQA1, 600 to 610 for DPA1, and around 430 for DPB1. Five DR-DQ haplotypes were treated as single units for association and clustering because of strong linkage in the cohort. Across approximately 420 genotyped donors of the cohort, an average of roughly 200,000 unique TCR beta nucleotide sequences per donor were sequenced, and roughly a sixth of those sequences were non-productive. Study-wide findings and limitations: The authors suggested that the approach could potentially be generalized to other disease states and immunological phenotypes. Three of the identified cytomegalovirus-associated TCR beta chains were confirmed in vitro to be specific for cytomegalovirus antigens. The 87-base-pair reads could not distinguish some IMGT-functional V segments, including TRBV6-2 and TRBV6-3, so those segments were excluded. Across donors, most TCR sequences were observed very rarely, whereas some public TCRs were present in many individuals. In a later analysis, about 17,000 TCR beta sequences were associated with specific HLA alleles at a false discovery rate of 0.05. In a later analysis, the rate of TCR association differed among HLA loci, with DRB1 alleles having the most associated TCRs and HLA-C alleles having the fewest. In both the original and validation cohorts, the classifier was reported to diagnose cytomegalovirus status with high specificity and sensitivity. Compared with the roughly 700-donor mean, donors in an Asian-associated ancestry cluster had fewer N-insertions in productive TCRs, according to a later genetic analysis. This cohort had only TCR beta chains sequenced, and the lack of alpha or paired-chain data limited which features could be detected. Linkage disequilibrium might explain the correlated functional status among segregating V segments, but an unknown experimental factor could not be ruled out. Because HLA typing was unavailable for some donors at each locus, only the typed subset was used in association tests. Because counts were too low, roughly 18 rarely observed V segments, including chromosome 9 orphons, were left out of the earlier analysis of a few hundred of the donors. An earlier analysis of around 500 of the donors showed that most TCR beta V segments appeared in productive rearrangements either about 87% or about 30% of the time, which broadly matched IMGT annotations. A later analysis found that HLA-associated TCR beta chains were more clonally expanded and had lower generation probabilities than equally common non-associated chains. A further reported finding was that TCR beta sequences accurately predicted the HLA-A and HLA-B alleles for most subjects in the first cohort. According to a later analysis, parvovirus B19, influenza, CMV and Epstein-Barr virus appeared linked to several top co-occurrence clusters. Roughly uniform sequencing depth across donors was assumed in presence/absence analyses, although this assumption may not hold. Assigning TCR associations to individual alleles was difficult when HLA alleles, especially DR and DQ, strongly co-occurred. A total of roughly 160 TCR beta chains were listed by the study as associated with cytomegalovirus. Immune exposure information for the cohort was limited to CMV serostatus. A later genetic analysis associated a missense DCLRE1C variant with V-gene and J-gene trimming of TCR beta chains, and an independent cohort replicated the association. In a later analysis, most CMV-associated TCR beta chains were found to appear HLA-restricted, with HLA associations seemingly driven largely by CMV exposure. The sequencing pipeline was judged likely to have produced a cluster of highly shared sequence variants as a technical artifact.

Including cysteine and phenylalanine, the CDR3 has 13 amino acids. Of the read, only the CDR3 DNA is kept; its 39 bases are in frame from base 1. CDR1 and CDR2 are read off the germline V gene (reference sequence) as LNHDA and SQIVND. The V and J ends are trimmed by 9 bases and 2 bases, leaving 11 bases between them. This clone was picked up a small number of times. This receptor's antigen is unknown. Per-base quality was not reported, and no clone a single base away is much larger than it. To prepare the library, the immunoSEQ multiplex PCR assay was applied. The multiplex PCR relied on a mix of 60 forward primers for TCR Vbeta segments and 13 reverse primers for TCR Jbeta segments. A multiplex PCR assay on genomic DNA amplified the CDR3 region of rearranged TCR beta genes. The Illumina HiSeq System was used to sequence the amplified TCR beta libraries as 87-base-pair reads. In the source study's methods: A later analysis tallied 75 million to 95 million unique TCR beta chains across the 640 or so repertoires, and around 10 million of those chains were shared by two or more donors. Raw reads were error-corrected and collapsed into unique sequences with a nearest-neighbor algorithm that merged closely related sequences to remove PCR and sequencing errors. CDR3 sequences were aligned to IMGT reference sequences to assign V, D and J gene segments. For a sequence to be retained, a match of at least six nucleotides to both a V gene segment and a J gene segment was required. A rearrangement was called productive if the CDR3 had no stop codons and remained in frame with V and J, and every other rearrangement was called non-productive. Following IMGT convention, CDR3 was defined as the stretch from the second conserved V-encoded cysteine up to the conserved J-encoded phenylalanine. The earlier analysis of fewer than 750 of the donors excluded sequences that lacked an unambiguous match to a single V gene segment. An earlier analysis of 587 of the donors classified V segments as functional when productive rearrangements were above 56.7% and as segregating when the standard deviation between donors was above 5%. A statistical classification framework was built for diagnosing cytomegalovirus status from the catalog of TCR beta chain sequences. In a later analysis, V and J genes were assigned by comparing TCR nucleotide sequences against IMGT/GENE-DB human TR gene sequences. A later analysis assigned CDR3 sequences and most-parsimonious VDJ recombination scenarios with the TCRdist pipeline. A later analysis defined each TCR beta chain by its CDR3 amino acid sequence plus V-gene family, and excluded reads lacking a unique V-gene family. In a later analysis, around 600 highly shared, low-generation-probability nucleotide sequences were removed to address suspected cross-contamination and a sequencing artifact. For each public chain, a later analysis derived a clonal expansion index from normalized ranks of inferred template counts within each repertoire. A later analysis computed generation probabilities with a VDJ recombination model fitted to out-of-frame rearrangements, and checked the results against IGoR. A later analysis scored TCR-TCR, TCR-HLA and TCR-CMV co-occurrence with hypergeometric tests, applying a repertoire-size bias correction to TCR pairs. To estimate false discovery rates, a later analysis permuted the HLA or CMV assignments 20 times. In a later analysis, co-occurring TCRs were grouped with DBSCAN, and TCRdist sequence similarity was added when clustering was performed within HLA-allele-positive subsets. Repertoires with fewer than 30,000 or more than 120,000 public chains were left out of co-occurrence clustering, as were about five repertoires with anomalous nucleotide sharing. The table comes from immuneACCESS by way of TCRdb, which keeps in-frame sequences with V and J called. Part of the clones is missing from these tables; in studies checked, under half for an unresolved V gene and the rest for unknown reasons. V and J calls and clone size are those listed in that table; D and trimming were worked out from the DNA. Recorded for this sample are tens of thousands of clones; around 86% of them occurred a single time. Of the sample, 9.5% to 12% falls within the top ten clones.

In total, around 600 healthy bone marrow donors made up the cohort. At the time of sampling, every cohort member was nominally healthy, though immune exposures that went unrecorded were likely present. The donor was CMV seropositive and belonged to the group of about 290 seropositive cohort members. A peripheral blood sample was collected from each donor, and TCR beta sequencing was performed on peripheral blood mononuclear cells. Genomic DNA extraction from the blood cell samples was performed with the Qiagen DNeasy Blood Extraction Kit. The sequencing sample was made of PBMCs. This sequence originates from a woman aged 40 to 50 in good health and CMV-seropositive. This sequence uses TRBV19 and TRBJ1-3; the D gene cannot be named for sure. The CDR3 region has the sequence CASEELPGNTIYF. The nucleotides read TGTGCCAGCGAGGAGTTACCTGGAAACACCATATATTTT.